This T cell receptor beta chain was sequenced for a study of blood T cell repertoires in COVID-19. As for the study in general: Acute and convalescent COVID-19 samples came from the United States, Italy and Spain. The analysed material was cDNA or gDNA that came from T cells, B-cell-depleted T cells, or PBMCs.

In the original workflow: The assay estimated nucleated cells by amplifying reference gene primers. The data were produced by immunoSEQ multiplex PCR, yet TCRdb's version contains in-frame clones alone and is incomplete. That table supplies the V and J calls and clone size; D and trimming were determined from the DNA. Of approximately 270,000 clones in the sample, about 89% were seen once. This CDR3 has 16 amino acids. After removal of 8 bases from V and 1 base from J, the junction contained 7 bases not matched to a gene. CDR1 and CDR2 from the germline V gene are ENHRY and SYGVKD. The specimen was peripheral blood. The V and J genes are TRBV10-3 and TRBJ2-6; 8 positions match TRBD2. The TCR sequence derives from a man aged 40-49 years with active or convalescent COVID-19. DNA of the CDR3: TGTGCCATCCGTGGACTAGCTAAGTCTGGGGCCAACGTCCTGACTTTC. Translated: CAIRGLAKSGANVLTF.